This T cell receptor beta chain was sequenced for a study of OX40 agonist ivuxolimab in advanced cancers. TCRdb keeps only in-frame clones here, not all; method: immunoSEQ multiplex PCR. The sample contains 75,000 to 100,000 clones, roughly 90% of which appear only once. This CDR3 comprises 17 residues. Trimming at V came to 6 bases and at J to 7 bases, leaving 16 bases not matched to a gene. Germline CDR1 reads SGHTA; CDR2 reads FQGNSA. The sample consisted of CD4+ or CD8+ T cells sorted from blood, taken in a trial of the OX40 agonist ivuxolimab. The clonotype comes from an adult with an advanced solid tumor such as melanoma, head and neck, liver or kidney cancer. The genes are TRBV7-2 and TRBJ2-1; the match to TRBD2 covers 9 bases. The CDR3 is CASRADSGGGAGNEQFF. The CDR3 region has the DNA TGTGCCAGCAGGGCGGATTCTGGCGGGGGGGCCGGGAATGAGCAGTTCTTC.